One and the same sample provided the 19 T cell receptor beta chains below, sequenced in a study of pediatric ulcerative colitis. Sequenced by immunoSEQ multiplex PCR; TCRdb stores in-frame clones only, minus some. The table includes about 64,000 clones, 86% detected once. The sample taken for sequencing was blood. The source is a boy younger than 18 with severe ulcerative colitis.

The CDR3 region has the DNA TGCGCCAGCAGTCAAACAGTCAGGTGGCGGGAAAAAAGCAATCAGCCCCAGCATTTT. Its protein is CASSQTVRWREKSNQPQHF. The rearrangement links TRBV23-1 to TRBJ1-5, with D hard to call. TRBV23-1 qualifies as an ORF whose function is uncertain. V dropped 2 bases and J dropped 1 base, with 21 bases sitting between them. CDR3 size: 19 residues.

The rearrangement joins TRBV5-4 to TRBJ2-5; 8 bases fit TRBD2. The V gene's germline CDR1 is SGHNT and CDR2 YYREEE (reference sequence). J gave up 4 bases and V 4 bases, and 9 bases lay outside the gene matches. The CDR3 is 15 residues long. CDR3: CASSTGGLAGETQYF. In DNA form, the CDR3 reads TGTGCCAGCAGCACCGGTGGACTAGCTGGAGAGACCCAGTACTTC. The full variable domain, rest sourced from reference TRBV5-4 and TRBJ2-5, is ETGVTQSPTHLIKTRGQQVTLRCSSQSGHNTVSWYQQALGQGPQFIFQYYREEENGRGNFPPRFSGLQFPNYSSELNVNALELDDSALYLCASSTGGLAGETQYFGPGTRLLVL.

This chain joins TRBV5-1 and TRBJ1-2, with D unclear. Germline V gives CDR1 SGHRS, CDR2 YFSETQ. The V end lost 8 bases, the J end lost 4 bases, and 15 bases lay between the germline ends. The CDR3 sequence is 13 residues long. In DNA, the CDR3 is TGCGCCAGTCATGGTGAATCCTCCTATGGCTACACCTTC. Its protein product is CASHGESSYGYTF.

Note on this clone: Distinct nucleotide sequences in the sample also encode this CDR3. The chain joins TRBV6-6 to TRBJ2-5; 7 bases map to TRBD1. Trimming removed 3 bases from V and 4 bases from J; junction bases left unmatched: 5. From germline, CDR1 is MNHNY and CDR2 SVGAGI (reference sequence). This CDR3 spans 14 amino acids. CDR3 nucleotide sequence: TGTGCCAGCAGTTATTCAGCAGGGGGAGAGACCCAGTACTTC. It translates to CASSYSAGGETQYF.

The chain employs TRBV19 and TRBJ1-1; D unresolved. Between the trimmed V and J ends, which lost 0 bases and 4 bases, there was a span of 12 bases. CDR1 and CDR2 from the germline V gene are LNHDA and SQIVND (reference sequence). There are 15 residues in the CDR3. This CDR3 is CASSIEGGLVTEAFF. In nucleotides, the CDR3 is TGTGCCAGTAGTATAGAGGGAGGCCTGGTCACTGAAGCTTTCTTT.

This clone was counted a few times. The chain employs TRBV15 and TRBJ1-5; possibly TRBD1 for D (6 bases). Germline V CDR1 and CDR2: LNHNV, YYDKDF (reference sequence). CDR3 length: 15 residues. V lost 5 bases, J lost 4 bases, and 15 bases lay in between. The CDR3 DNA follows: TGTGCCACCAGCCCCCAGGGGCGGAAGAATCAGCCCCAGCATTTT. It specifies CATSPQGRKNQPQHF.

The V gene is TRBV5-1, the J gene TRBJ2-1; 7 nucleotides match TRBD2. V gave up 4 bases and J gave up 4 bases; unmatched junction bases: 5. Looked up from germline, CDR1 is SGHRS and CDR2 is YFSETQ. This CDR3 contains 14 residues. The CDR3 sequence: CASSLGLNYNEQFF. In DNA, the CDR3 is TGCGCCAGCAGCCTGGGACTAAATTACAATGAGCAGTTCTTC.

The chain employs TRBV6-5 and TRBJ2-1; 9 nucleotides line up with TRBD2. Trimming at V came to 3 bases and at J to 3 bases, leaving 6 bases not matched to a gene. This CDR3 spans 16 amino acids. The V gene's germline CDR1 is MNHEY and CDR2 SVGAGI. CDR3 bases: TGTGCCAGCAGTTATGGATGGCGGGAGGGCTACAATGAGCAGTTCTTC. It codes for CASSYGWREGYNEQFF.

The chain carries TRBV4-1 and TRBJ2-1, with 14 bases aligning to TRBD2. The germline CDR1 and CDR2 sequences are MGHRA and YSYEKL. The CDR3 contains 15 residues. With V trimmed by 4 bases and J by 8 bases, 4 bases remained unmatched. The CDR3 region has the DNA TGCGCCAGCAGCCCACGACTAGCGGGAGGGGATGAGCAGTTCTTC. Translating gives CASSPRLAGGDEQFF.

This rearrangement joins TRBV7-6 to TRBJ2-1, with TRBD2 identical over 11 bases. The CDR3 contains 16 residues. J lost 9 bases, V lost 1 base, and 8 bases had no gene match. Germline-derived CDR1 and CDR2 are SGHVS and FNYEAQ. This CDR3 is CASSLGTSGSWSEQFF. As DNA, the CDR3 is TGTGCCAGCAGCTTAGGAACTAGCGGGAGTTGGAGTGAGCAGTTCTTC.

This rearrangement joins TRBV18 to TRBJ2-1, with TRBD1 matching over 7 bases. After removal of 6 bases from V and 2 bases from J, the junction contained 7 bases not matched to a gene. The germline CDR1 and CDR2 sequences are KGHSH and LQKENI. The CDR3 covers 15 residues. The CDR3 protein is CASSLDRVAYNEQFF. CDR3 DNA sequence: TGTGCCAGCTCCCTCGACAGGGTGGCCTACAATGAGCAGTTCTTC.

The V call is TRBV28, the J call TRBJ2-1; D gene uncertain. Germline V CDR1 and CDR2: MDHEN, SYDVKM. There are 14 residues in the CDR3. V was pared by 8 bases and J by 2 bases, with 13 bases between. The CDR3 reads CASLNSRPYNEQFF. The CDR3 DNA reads TGTGCCAGCTTAAACTCGAGACCCTACAATGAGCAGTTCTTC. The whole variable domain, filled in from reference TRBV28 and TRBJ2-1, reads DVKVTQSSRYLVKRTGEKVFLECVQDMDHENMFWYRQDPGLGLRLIYFSYDVKMKEKGDIPEGYSVSREKKERFSLILESASTNQTSMYLCASLNSRPYNEQFFGPGTRLTVL.

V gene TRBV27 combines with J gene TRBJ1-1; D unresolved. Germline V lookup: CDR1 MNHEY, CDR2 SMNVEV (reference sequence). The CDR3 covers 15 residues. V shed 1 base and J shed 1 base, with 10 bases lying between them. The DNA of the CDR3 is TGTGCCAGCAGTTTATACGGACTGGGGAACACTGAAGCTTTCTTT. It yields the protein CASSLYGLGNTEAFF.

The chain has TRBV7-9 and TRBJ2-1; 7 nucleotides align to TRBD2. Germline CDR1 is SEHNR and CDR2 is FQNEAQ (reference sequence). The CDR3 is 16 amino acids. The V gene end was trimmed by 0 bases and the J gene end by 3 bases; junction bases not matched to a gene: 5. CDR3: CASSLAPGLNYNEQFF. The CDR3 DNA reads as TGTGCCAGCAGCTTAGCCCCGGGACTAAACTACAATGAGCAGTTCTTC.

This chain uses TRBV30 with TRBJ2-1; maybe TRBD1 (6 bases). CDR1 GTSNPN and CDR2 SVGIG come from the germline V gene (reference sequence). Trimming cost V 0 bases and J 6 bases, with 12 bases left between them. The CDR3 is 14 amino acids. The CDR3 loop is CAWSVGDKLNEQFF. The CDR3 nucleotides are TGTGCCTGGAGTGTCGGGGACAAGCTCAATGAGCAGTTCTTC.

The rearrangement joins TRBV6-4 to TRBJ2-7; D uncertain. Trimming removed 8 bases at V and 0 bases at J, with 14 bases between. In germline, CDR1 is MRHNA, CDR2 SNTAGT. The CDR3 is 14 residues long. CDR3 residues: CASQTPPSSYEQYF. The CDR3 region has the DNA TGTGCCAGCCAGACACCGCCGAGCTCCTACGAGCAGTACTTC.

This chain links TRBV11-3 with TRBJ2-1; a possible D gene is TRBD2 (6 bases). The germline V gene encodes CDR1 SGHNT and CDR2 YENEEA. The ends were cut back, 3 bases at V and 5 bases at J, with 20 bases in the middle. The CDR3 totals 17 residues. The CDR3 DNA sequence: TGTGCCAGCAGCTTTGGTCTTCGGGAACTAGCCCACAATGAGCAGTTCTTC. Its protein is CASSFGLRELAHNEQFF.

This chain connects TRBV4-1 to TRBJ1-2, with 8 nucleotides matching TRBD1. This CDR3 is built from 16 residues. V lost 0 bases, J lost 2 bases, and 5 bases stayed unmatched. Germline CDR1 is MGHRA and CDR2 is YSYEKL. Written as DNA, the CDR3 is TGCGCCAGCAGCCAAGAGGGGACAGGAGTCAACTATGGCTACACCTTC. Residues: CASSQEGTGVNYGYTF.

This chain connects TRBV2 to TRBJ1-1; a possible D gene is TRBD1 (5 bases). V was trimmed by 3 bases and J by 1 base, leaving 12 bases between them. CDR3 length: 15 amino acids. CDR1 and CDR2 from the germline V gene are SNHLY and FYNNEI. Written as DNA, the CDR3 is TGTGCCAGCAGTGAGAGGGGACTCACGAACACTGAAGCTTTCTTT. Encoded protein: CASSERGLTNTEAFF.